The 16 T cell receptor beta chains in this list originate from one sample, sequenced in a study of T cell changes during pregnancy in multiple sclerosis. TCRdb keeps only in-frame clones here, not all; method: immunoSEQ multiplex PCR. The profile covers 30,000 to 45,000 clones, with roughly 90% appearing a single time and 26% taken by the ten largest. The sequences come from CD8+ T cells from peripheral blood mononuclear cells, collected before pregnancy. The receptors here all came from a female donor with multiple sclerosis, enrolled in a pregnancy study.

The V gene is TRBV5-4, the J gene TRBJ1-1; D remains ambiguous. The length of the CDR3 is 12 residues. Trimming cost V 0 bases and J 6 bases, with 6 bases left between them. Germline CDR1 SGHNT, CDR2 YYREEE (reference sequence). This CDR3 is CASSLETAEAFF. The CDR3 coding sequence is TGTGCCAGCAGCTTGGAAACAGCTGAAGCTTTCTTT.

CDR3 nucleotide sequence: TGTGCCAGTAGAAAACTCGACAGGGGGGTATACGAGCAGTACTTC. Encoded protein: CASRKLDRGVYEQYF. The chain employs TRBV19 and TRBJ2-7; TRBD1 aligns across 9 bases. This CDR3 comprises 15 residues. Germline trimming cut 6 bases from V and 4 bases from J; bases unmatched to any gene: 10. Germline values: CDR1 LNHDA, CDR2 SQIVND (reference sequence).

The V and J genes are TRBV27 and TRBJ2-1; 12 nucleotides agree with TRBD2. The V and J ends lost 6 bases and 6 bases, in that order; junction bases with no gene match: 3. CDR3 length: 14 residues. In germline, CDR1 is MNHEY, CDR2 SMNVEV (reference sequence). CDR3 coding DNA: TGTGCCAGCAGCCTAGCGGGAGGGCTCAATGAGCAGTTCTTC. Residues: CASSLAGGLNEQFF.

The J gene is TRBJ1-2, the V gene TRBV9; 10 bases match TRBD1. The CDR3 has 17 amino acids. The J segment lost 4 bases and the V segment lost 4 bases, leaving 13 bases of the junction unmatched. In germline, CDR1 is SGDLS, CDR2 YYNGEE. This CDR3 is CASSTPGQGPAIYGYTF. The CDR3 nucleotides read TGTGCCAGCAGCACACCGGGACAGGGGCCCGCGATCTATGGCTACACCTTC.

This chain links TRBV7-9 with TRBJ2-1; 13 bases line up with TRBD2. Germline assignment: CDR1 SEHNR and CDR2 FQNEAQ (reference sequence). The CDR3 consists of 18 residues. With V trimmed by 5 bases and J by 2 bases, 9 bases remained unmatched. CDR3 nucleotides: TGTGCCAGCAGCCCTAGAGCCGGGACTAGCGGGGCCTACAATGAGCAGTTCTTC. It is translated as CASSPRAGTSGAYNEQFF.

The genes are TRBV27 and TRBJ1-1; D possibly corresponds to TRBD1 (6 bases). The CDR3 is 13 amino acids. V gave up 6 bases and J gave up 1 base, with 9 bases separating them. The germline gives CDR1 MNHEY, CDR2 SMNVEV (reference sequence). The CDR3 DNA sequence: TGTGCCAGCAGCGGACAGTCGAACACTGAAGCTTTCTTT. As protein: CASSGQSNTEAFF.

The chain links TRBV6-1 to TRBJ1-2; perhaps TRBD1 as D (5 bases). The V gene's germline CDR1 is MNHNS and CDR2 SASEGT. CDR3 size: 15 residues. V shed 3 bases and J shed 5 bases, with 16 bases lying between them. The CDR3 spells CASSEPGRGGYGYTF. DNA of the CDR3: TGTGCCAGCAGTGAGCCGGGGAGGGGCGGGTATGGCTACACCTTC.

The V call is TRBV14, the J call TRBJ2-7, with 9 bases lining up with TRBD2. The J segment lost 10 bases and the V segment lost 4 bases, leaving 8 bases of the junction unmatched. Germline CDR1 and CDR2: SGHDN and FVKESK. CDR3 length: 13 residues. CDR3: CASSRVPGLAQYF. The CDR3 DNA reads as TGTGCCAGCAGCCGAGTGCCGGGACTAGCACAGTACTTC.

The CDR3 is CSVEGWGTGVGEQFF. The CDR3 DNA follows: TGCAGCGTTGAAGGCTGGGGGACAGGGGTGGGTGAGCAGTTCTTC. The rearrangement joins TRBV29-1 to TRBJ2-1; TRBD1 matches 10 bases. The CDR3 consists of 15 residues. Germline V gives CDR1 SQVTM, CDR2 ANQGSEA. V trimming: 1 base; J trimming: 9 bases; junction bases outside the gene matches: 9.

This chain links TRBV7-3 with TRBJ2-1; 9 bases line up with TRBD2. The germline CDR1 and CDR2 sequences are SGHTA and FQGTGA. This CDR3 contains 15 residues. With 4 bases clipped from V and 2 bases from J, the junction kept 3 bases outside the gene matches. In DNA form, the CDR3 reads TGTGCCAGCAGCTACCTAGCGGGACCCTACAATGAGCAGTTCTTC. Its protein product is CASSYLAGPYNEQFF.

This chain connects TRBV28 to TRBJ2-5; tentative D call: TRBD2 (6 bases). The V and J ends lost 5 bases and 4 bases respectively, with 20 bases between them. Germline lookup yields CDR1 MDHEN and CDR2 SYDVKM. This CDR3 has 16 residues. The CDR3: CASSDLDGSNSETQYF. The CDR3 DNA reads TGTGCCAGCAGTGATTTAGACGGGAGTAATTCAGAGACCCAGTACTTC. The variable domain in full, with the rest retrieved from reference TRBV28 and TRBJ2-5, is DVKVTQSSRYLVKRTGEKVFLECVQDMDHENMFWYRQDPGLGLRLIYFSYDVKMKEKGDIPEGYSVSREKKERFSLILESASTNQTSMYLCASSDLDGSNSETQYFGPGTRLLVL.

CDR3 DNA sequence: TGTGCCAGCAGCTTGGGCGCGCAGCCCCAGCATTTT. It yields the protein CASSLGAQPQHF. The gene calls are TRBV13 and TRBJ1-5, with unresolved D. Deletions cut 3 bases from V and 7 bases from J, with 7 bases between. Germline V CDR1 and CDR2: PRHDT, FYEKMQ (reference sequence). This CDR3 comprises 12 residues.

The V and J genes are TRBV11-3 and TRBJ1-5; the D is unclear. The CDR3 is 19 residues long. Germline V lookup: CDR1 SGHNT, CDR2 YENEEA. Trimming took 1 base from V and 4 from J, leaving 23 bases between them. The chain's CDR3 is CASSLVPFINTPSNQPQHF. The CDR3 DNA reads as TGTGCCAGCAGCTTAGTTCCGTTTATAAACACGCCGTCTAATCAGCCCCAGCATTTT.

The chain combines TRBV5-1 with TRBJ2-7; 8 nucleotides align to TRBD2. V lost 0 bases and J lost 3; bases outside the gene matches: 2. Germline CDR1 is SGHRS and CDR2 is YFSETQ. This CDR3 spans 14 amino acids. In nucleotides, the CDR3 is TGCGCCAGCAGCTTGGTTAGCGGGGACTACGAGCAGTACTTC. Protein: CASSLVSGDYEQYF.

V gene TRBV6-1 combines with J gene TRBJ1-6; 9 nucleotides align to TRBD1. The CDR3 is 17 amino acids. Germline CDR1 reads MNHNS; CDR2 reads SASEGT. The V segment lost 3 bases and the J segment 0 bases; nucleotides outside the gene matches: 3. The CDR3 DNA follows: TGTGCCAGCAGTGAGGGGACAGGGAGCTCCTATAATTCACCCCTCCACTTT. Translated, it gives CASSEGTGSSYNSPLHF.

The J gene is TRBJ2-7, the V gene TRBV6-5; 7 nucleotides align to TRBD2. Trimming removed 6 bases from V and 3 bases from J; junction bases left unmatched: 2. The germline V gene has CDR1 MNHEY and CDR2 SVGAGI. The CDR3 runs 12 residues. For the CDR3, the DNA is TGTGCCAGCAGGGCGGGAGTCTACGAGCAGTACTTC. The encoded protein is CASRAGVYEQYF.